This TCR beta chain was captured by sequencing in a study of high-grade serous ovarian cancer treatment subgroups. On the study more broadly: Mean per sample: about 14,000 reads, 6,500 to 9,000 unique TCR beta rearrangements. Regarding the study as a whole: The analyses considered CDR3 and ignored CDR1 and CDR2. Different patients shared almost no repertoire; same-patient tumors shared about 0.095 to 0.85.

The table came from immunoSEQ multiplex PCR; TCRdb's copy has only in-frame clones and leaves some out. The sample has thousands of clones, about 63% seen once. Germline CDR1 is SGHNT and CDR2 is YYREEE (reference sequence). There are 15 residues in the CDR3. Trimming removed 4 bases at V and 1 base at J, with 14 bases between. Tumor tissue was taken before any definitive surgery or chemotherapy was given. Of note for this clone: The antigen remains undetermined.

The material sequenced was tumor tissue. The sequence derives from a human donor with high-grade serous ovarian cancer. The chain recombines TRBV5-4 with TRBJ1-1, with no clear D. The CDR3 sequence: CASSRSLRENTEAFF. In nucleotides, the CDR3 is TGTGCCAGCAGCCGCAGTTTAAGGGAGAACACTGAAGCTTTCTTT.